The clone carrying this T cell receptor (beta chain) has only a few counts. This entry comes from a study of human T cells and chemical hapten exposure. Noted time point: patch test 1, 2 weeks after DPC sensitization. The treatment denotes: therapeutic diphenylcyclopropenone sensitization with weekly scalp DPC. This CDR3 has 17 residues. The V and J ends lost 0 bases and 12 bases respectively, with 21 bases between them. The germline V gene encodes CDR1 LNHDA and CDR2 SQIVND (reference sequence). MiXCR, applied by TCRdb to the RACE reads, yields one record per CDR3 protein. The sample lists about 100,000 distinct CDR3 sequences, under 12% occurring once.

The rearrangement joins TRBV19 to TRBJ1-6; D is perhaps TRBD1 (6 bases). This clonotype originated in a man in his forties with alopecia areata. Some clones in this sample may be carry-over from other donors' samples. The sample consisted of whole blood, taken in connection with sensitization to the hapten diphenylcyclopropenone (DPC). The CDR3 is CASSIDRGAEDHEPLHF. DNA of the CDR3: TGTGCCAGTAGTATAGATCGGGGGGCCGAAGATCATGAACCCCTCCACTTT.